This passage covers 17 T cell receptor beta chains from one sample sequenced in a study of blood T cell repertoires in COVID-19. Produced via immunoSEQ multiplex PCR; TCRdb's table is partial and in-frame only. Seen here are about 180,000 clones, approximately 92% observed once, and the top ten hold approximately 2.1%. Sequencing was done on a sample of PBMCs or T cells enriched from blood (not recorded which). These receptors all stem from a woman aged 40 to 49 with acute COVID-19.

The chain recombines TRBV28 with TRBJ2-3, with D uncertain. Germline loops: CDR1 MDHEN, CDR2 SYDVKM. The CDR3 extends over 12 amino acids. V was pared by 8 bases and J by 3 bases, with 9 bases between. The CDR3 spells CASATRTDTQYF. CDR3 sequence (DNA): TGTGCCAGCGCAACTCGAACAGATACGCAGTATTTT.

In the case of this clone: The sample holds other DNA sequences that translate to the same CDR3. The V and J genes are TRBV2 and TRBJ2-5; D gene ambiguous. Germline CDR1 and CDR2: SNHLY and FYNNEI. Trimming shortened V by 4 bases and J by 5 bases, and 5 bases separated the two germline ends. This CDR3 contains 11 residues. CDR3 bases: TGTGCCAGCAGTGTCCGGGAGACCCAGTACTTC. Its translation: CASSVRETQYF.

V and J are TRBV27 and TRBJ2-5; possible D gene TRBD2, 6 bases. Germline CDR1 reads MNHEY; CDR2 reads SMNVEV (reference sequence). V was pared by 10 bases and J by 7 bases, with 22 bases between. The CDR3 runs to 14 residues. The CDR3 loop is CATKFREPGGTQYF. The CDR3, as DNA: TGTGCCACCAAATTTCGCGAACCCGGGGGGACCCAGTACTTC.

CDR3 in DNA: TGTGCCACCAGCAGAGGCCCAAGGGACAGGGGGAAGACTGAAGCTTTCTTT. Translated, it gives CATSRGPRDRGKTEAFF. This rearrangement joins TRBV15 to TRBJ1-1; TRBD1 matches 11 bases. The CDR3 sequence is 17 residues long. Germline CDR1 and CDR2: LNHNV and YYDKDF (reference sequence). The J segment lost 5 bases and the V segment lost 1 base, leaving 9 bases of the junction unmatched.

The J gene is TRBJ2-1, the V gene TRBV19, with 14 positions matching TRBD2. This CDR3 is 17 amino acids long. V lost 5 bases and J lost 0; bases outside the gene matches: 3. CDR1 LNHDA and CDR2 SQIVND come from the germline V gene (reference sequence). The CDR3 loop is CASSGTSGSLSYNEQFF. The CDR3 DNA sequence: TGTGCCAGTAGTGGGACTAGCGGGAGTCTCTCCTACAATGAGCAGTTCTTC.

The CDR3 DNA reads as TGTGCCAGCAGTTTAAGGACCCCCGGGACGGCGGGAAATTCACCCCTCCACTTT. This sequence encodes CASSLRTPGTAGNSPLHF. V and J are TRBV27 and TRBJ1-6, with a possible D match to TRBD1 (5 bases). V gave up 2 bases and J gave up 7 bases, with 21 bases separating them. CDR3 size: 18 residues. In germline, CDR1 is MNHEY, CDR2 SMNVEV (reference sequence).

The J gene is TRBJ2-5, the V gene TRBV19; 7 positions agree with TRBD1. Losses at the gene ends were 5 bases for V and 1 base for J; bases not matched to a gene: 4. The V gene's germline CDR1 is LNHDA and CDR2 SQIVND (reference sequence). The CDR3 has 14 residues. CDR3 region: CASSLGTAQETQYF. DNA of the CDR3: TGTGCCAGTAGTCTCGGGACAGCCCAAGAGACCCAGTACTTC.

This clone was seen a handful of times. The chain couples TRBV7-9 to TRBJ2-1; the match to TRBD2 covers 12 bases. Trimming removed 4 bases from V and 2 bases from J; junction bases left unmatched: 9. The CDR3 runs 18 residues. The V gene's germline CDR1 is SEHNR and CDR2 FQNEAQ (reference sequence). The CDR3 spells CASSSPTSGRTPYNEQFF. As DNA, the CDR3 is TGTGCCAGCAGCTCGCCCACTAGCGGGAGGACACCCTACAATGAGCAGTTCTTC.

V gene TRBV2 combines with J gene TRBJ2-3, with TRBD2 matching 7 bases. V shed 1 base, J shed 1 base, and the junction held 5 bases outside the gene matches. This CDR3 has 16 residues. Germline-derived CDR1 and CDR2 are SNHLY and FYNNEI. For the CDR3, the DNA is TGTGCCAGCAGTGAAGGGCTAGCGGAGGGCACAGATACGCAGTATTTT. Protein sequence: CASSEGLAEGTDTQYF. The complete variable domain, with remaining parts taken from reference TRBV2 and TRBJ2-3, reads EPEVTQTPSHQVTQMGQEVILRCVPISNHLYFYWYRQILGQKVEFLVSFYNNEISEKSEIFDDQFSVERPDGSNFTLKIRSTKLEDSAMYFCASSEGLAEGTDTQYFGPGTRLTVL.

The genes are TRBV27 and TRBJ1-6; D is undetermined. Trimming took off 6 bases at V and 7 bases at J, with 16 bases between the two ends. This CDR3 region has 15 residues. Germline CDR1 reads MNHEY; CDR2 reads SMNVEV (reference sequence). The CDR3 region is CASRYVLDPNSPLHF. The CDR3 DNA is TGTGCCAGCAGATACGTCCTAGACCCAAATTCACCCCTCCACTTT.

The J gene is TRBJ1-2, the V gene TRBV6-5; D is possibly TRBD1 (5 bases). The CDR3 runs to 12 residues. The germline V and J ends were trimmed by 5 bases and 8 bases, with 12 bases remaining between them. Germline CDR1 and CDR2: MNHEY and SVGAGI. The CDR3 reads CASSKGFMGYTF. The CDR3 coding sequence is TGTGCCAGCAGTAAGGGGTTTATGGGCTACACCTTC.

This rearrangement joins TRBV29-1 to TRBJ1-4; 8 nucleotides align to TRBD1. Germline V gene sequence: CDR1 SQVTM, CDR2 ANQGSEA. V trimming: 7 bases; J trimming: 3 bases; junction bases outside the gene matches: 7. The CDR3 sequence is 14 residues long. The CDR3, as DNA: TGCAGCGCGGCGGGACAGGCATCTAATGAAAAACTGTTTTTT. As protein: CSAAGQASNEKLFF.

This clone was found a few times. The chain carries TRBV6-2 or TRBV6-3 and TRBJ2-6, with a possible D match to TRBD1 (6 bases). Germline assignment: CDR1 MNHEY and CDR2 SVGEGT. The CDR3 has 18 residues. V was pared by 6 bases and J by 2 bases, with 20 bases between. The CDR3: CASSRRQGQGAGANVLTF. The CDR3 DNA is TGTGCCAGCAGCCGACGGCAGGGGCAGGGAGCTGGGGCCAACGTCCTGACTTTC.

The chain combines TRBV18 with TRBJ2-6, with 7 bases fitting TRBD1. Germline V gene data show CDR1 as KGHSH and CDR2 as LQKENI. There are 15 residues in the CDR3. The V gene end was trimmed by 2 bases and the J gene end by 2 bases; junction bases not matched to a gene: 0. The CDR3 loop is CASSPDRAGANVLTF. The CDR3 DNA is TGTGCCAGCTCACCAGACAGGGCTGGGGCCAACGTCCTGACTTTC.

The rearrangement uses TRBV19 and TRBJ1-5; the match to TRBD1 covers 8 bases. Germline trimming cut 8 bases from V and 1 base from J; bases unmatched to any gene: 13. Germline values: CDR1 LNHDA, CDR2 SQIVND (reference sequence). This CDR3 region has 17 residues. The CDR3 coding sequence is TGTGCCAGTGTGAATTCCTGGACAGGGAGGAGCAATCAGCCCCAGCATTTT. Amino acid sequence: CASVNSWTGRSNQPQHF. Using reference TRBV19 and TRBJ1-5 for the parts outside the CDR3, the full variable domain is DGGITQSPKYLFRKEGQNVTLSCEQNLNHDAMYWYRQDPGQGLRLIYYSQIVNDFQKGDIAEGYSVSREKKESFPLTVTSAQKNPTAFYLCASVNSWTGRSNQPQHFGDGTRLSIL.

This chain links TRBV27 with TRBJ1-1; D gene unclear. The CDR3 spans 14 residues. The V end was cut by 1 base, the J end by 1 base, with 7 bases between. The germline V gene has CDR1 MNHEY and CDR2 SMNVEV (reference sequence). CDR3 DNA: TGTGCCAGCAGTTTATTCTCCGGGAACACTGAAGCTTTCTTT. Encoded protein: CASSLFSGNTEAFF.

Here the CDR3 reads CASSSGLAGYNEQFF. The CDR3 DNA sequence: TGTGCCAGCAGCTCGGGACTAGCGGGATACAATGAGCAGTTCTTC. The rearrangement joins TRBV7-8 to TRBJ2-1; TRBD2 matches at 13 bases. Germline lookup yields CDR1 SGHVS and CDR2 FQNEAQ. Trimming removed 4 bases from V and 4 bases from J; junction bases left unmatched: 1. This CDR3 has 15 residues.